This TCR beta chain was observed in a study of blood T cell repertoires in COVID-19. The wider study: Samples taken during acute and convalescent COVID-19 were collected in the United States, Italy and Spain. T cells, B-cell-depleted T cells, or PBMCs provided the cDNA or gDNA that served as material.

Germline assignment: CDR1 SNHLY and CDR2 FYNNEI. The CDR3 has 14 residues. Trimming shortened V by 2 bases and J by 7 bases, and 11 bases separated the two germline ends. Sequencing was performed with immunoSEQ multiplex PCR; in TCRdb, only in-frame clones are kept and a portion is missing. The sample carries about 96,000 clones, 80% recorded once. This clonotype was sampled from a man aged 45-65 years who had recovered from COVID-19. The chain combines TRBV2 with TRBJ2-2; D remains unclear. The sequenced sample consisted of peripheral blood. In DNA form, the CDR3 reads TGTGCCAGCAGTGAATACGCGAACCTCGGGGAGCTGTTTTTT. As protein: CASSEYANLGELFF.